The T cell receptor beta chain under discussion was sequenced for a study of T-cell memory formation after mild COVID-19. Study-wide background: The study found TCR clusters largely donor specific.

5'RACE primed at constant segments yielded TCR alpha and TCR beta cDNA libraries bearing sample barcodes and UMIs. A single record per CDR3 protein comes from TCRdb applying MiXCR to the 5' RACE reads. The data show around 390,000 distinct CDR3 sequences, with 16% seen just once and approximately 21% held by the top ten. This clonotype appeared a single time. Sequenced input: PBMCs or a T cell subset sorted from them (not recorded which). This TCR derives from a man aged 18 to 29 who had mild COVID-19 (a few samples of this study predate the infection). Cell type and time point are not known.

The CDR3, as DNA: TGTGCCAGCATTCCCGCGGGGACGGCTTCTTACAATGAGCAGTTCTTC. It specifies CASIPAGTASYNEQFF. This sequence joins TRBV2 and TRBJ2-1; the D gene is possibly TRBD2 (6 bases). CDR1 SNHLY and CDR2 FYNNEI come from the germline V gene. This CDR3 comprises 16 residues. The V end was cut by 7 bases, the J end by 4 bases, with 20 bases between.